This TCR beta chain comes out of a study of CXCR3-negative and CXCR3-positive naive CD8 T cells. General study points: Cryopreserved PBMCs had partly decreased CXCR3 expression; fresh PBMCs were used in most assays. Whereas both naive subsets had comparably high diversity, memory CD8+ cells had much lower diversity. CD5 surface expression was similar among naive subsets, and TCR strength was estimated by inference from TRB CDR3 properties.

Triplicate sorts, 300,000 to 350,000 cells apiece, were made for each CD8+ T cell subset. The TRB cDNA libraries were prepared by 5' RACE with UMI labels. TCRdb processed the 5' RACE reads again and assigns one entry to each CDR3 protein, with no DNA. The repertoire table contains 45,000 to 60,000 distinct CDR3 sequences. Worth noting for this clonotype: Its antigen is currently unknown.

Germline V gives CDR1 SGHRS, CDR2 YFSETQ. The CDR3 totals 17 residues. The rearrangement joins TRBV5-1 to TRBJ2-7; the TCRdb call, TRBD1, lacks DNA for checking. This receptor was obtained from a human donor in good health. Some clones in this sample may be carry-over from other donors' samples. The material sequenced was memory CD8+ T cells from blood. CDR3 sequence reads: CASSLGSEGGHVYEQYF.